This T cell receptor beta chain stems from a study of technical replicates of blood from several donors. TCRdb's copy holds only in-frame clones and misses some; the assay was immunoSEQ multiplex PCR. The sample lists fewer than 90,000 clones, approximately 92% seen once, with 0.42% in the top ten. This CDR3 is 14 amino acids long. Losses at the gene ends were 6 bases for V and 5 bases for J; bases not matched to a gene: 6. Germline values: CDR1 MNHNS, CDR2 SASEGT. The chain links TRBV6-1 to TRBJ2-3; 9 bases are shared with TRBD1. Sample: T cells isolated from PBMCs. This TCR was sampled from a human donor in good health. The CDR3 loop reads CASRVGQGGDTQYF. The CDR3 nucleotides read TGTGCCAGCAGAGTGGGACAGGGCGGAGATACGCAGTATTTT.